This is a list of T cell receptor beta chains from one sample in a study of blood T cell repertoires in COVID-19. This table comes from immunoSEQ multiplex PCR, and its TCRdb copy is limited to in-frame clones, with some not included. The sample lists roughly 120,000 clones, about 80% occurring once. Sequencing was performed on peripheral blood. These receptors all come from a man aged 65 to 79 with active or convalescent COVID-19. Each CDR3 is given with its conserved first and last residue. The D gene is left open where the match is weak. Clone size appears in some rows only: once, few, many, or a class for an expanded clone.

clone_size: few; d_call: .; j_call: TRBJ1-1; v_call: TRBV7-2; cdr3_aa: CASSAAPGNTEAFF; cdr3_nt: TGTGCCAGCAGTGCGGCACCTGGGAACACTGAAGCTTTCTTT
clone_size: .; d_call: .; j_call: TRBJ1-4; v_call: TRBV5-1; cdr3_aa: CASSFQGTTNEKLFF; cdr3_nt: TGCGCCAGCAGCTTTCAGGGGACAACTAATGAAAAACTGTTTTTT
clone_size: many; d_call: TRBD2; j_call: TRBJ2-7; v_call: TRBV5-1; cdr3_aa: CASSEYLTSGPAYEQYF; cdr3_nt: TGCGCCAGCAGCGAATACCTTACTAGCGGACCCGCCTACGAGCAGTACTTC
clone_size: .; d_call: TRBD1; j_call: TRBJ1-2; v_call: TRBV6-5; cdr3_aa: CASSQTTGKDGYTF; cdr3_nt: TGTGCCAGCAGCCAAACGACAGGGAAAGATGGCTACACCTTC
clone_size: .; d_call: .; j_call: TRBJ1-1; v_call: TRBV11-3; cdr3_aa: CASKVRGGNTEAFF; cdr3_nt: TGTGCCAGTAAAGTAAGGGGGGGAAACACTGAAGCTTTCTTT
clone_size: few; d_call: .; j_call: TRBJ1-2; v_call: TRBV6-1; cdr3_aa: CASSEGARINYGYTF; cdr3_nt: TGTGCCAGCAGTGAGGGGGCCAGGATTAACTATGGCTACACCTTC
clone_size: .; d_call: .; j_call: TRBJ2-3; v_call: TRBV6-2/TRBV6-3; cdr3_aa: CASSRPSGLDTQYF; cdr3_nt: TGTGCCAGCAGCCGCCCCAGTGGGCTAGATACGCAGTATTTT
clone_size: .; d_call: .; j_call: TRBJ1-6; v_call: TRBV28; cdr3_aa: CASSSTQGTSNSPLHF; cdr3_nt: TGTGCCAGCAGTTCGACTCAGGGGACGTCTAATTCACCCCTCCACTTT
clone_size: .; d_call: TRBD1; j_call: TRBJ1-1; v_call: TRBV10-3; cdr3_aa: CAISPDRESEAFF; cdr3_nt: TGTGCCATCAGTCCCGACAGGGAATCTGAAGCTTTCTTT
clone_size: .; d_call: .; j_call: TRBJ1-2; v_call: TRBV23-1; cdr3_aa: CASSQSRTEPYGYTF; cdr3_nt: TGCGCCAGCAGTCAATCGAGAACAGAGCCGTATGGCTACACCTTC
clone_size: .; d_call: TRBD2; j_call: TRBJ2-1; v_call: TRBV4-1; cdr3_aa: CASSAAPGGGYYNEQFF; cdr3_nt: TGCGCCAGCAGCGCTGCCCCCGGGGGGGGTTACTACAATGAGCAGTTCTTC
clone_size: once; d_call: TRBD2; j_call: TRBJ2-1; v_call: TRBV19; cdr3_aa: CASELAGGVGNEQFF; cdr3_nt: TGTGCCAGTGAACTAGCGGGAGGTGTAGGCAATGAGCAGTTCTTC
clone_size: .; d_call: .; j_call: TRBJ1-3; v_call: TRBV9; cdr3_aa: CASSGTSTGNTIYF; cdr3_nt: TGTGCCAGCAGCGGGACTTCTACTGGAAACACCATATATTTT
clone_size: .; d_call: TRBD2; j_call: TRBJ2-3; v_call: TRBV4-2; cdr3_aa: CASSPSGGGRITDTQYF; cdr3_nt: TGTGCCAGCAGCCCCTCCGGGGGCGGGAGGATCACAGATACGCAGTATTTT
clone_size: .; d_call: .; j_call: TRBJ1-6; v_call: TRBV5-1; cdr3_aa: CASSIHLTGTNNSPLHF; cdr3_nt: TGCGCCAGCAGTATCCACCTAACAGGAACCAATAATTCACCCCTCCACTTT
clone_size: .; d_call: TRBD2; j_call: TRBJ2-5; v_call: TRBV5-1; cdr3_aa: CASSSPGLGALYQETQYF; cdr3_nt: TGCGCCAGCAGCTCCCCAGGACTAGGAGCCTTGTACCAAGAGACCCAGTACTTC
clone_size: .; d_call: TRBD1; j_call: TRBJ2-1; v_call: TRBV7-9; cdr3_aa: CASSPPGQGKNEQFF; cdr3_nt: TGTGCCAGCTCGCCCCCGGGACAGGGGAAGAATGAGCAGTTCTTC
clone_size: .; d_call: .; j_call: TRBJ1-1; v_call: TRBV27; cdr3_aa: CASRTLRALRAGYTEAFF; cdr3_nt: TGTGCCAGCAGGACCTTGCGGGCTCTAAGGGCTGGTTACACTGAAGCTTTCTTT
clone_size: once; d_call: .; j_call: TRBJ1-1; v_call: TRBV30; cdr3_aa: CAWNWNTEAFF; cdr3_nt: TGTGCCTGGAACTGGAACACTGAAGCTTTCTTT
clone_size: .; d_call: .; j_call: TRBJ2-7; v_call: TRBV19; cdr3_aa: CASSIGGAYEQYF; cdr3_nt: TGTGCCAGTAGTATCGGCGGAGCCTACGAGCAGTACTTC
clone_size: .; d_call: .; j_call: TRBJ1-1; v_call: TRBV6-5; cdr3_aa: CASRGRDTEAFF; cdr3_nt: TGTGCCAGCAGGGGCAGGGACACTGAAGCTTTCTTT
clone_size: .; d_call: .; j_call: TRBJ1-1; v_call: TRBV10-3; cdr3_aa: CAIRTGMNTEAFF; cdr3_nt: TGTGCCATCAGGACAGGCATGAACACTGAAGCTTTCTTT
clone_size: few; d_call: TRBD1; j_call: TRBJ1-1; v_call: TRBV19; cdr3_aa: CASRDRGRANTEAFF; cdr3_nt: TGTGCCAGTAGGGACAGGGGTCGGGCTAACACTGAAGCTTTCTTT
clone_size: once; d_call: .; j_call: TRBJ1-5; v_call: TRBV4-1; cdr3_aa: CASSQPGTLNQPQHF; cdr3_nt: TGCGCCAGCAGCCAGCCCGGGACACTAAATCAGCCCCAGCATTTT
clone_size: few; d_call: TRBD2; j_call: TRBJ2-3; v_call: TRBV7-7; cdr3_aa: CASSPSGGGRTDTQYF; cdr3_nt: TGTGCTAGCAGCCCGAGTGGCGGGGGACGCACAGATACGCAGTATTTT
clone_size: .; d_call: .; j_call: TRBJ2-1; v_call: TRBV11-1; cdr3_aa: CASNQGSGSTYNEQFF; cdr3_nt: TGTGCCAGCAATCAAGGATCGGGGTCAACCTACAATGAGCAGTTCTTC
clone_size: once; d_call: .; j_call: TRBJ1-5; v_call: TRBV6-5; cdr3_aa: CASEGNQPQHF; cdr3_nt: TGTGCCAGTGAGGGAAATCAGCCCCAGCATTTT
clone_size: .; d_call: TRBD2; j_call: TRBJ2-3; v_call: TRBV7-6; cdr3_aa: CASSSSGGEDTQYF; cdr3_nt: TGTGCCAGCAGCAGTAGCGGGGGGGAAGATACGCAGTATTTT
clone_size: .; d_call: .; j_call: TRBJ2-5; v_call: TRBV7-9; cdr3_aa: CASSSAGTKETQYF; cdr3_nt: TGTGCCAGCAGCTCCGCTGGGACAAAAGAGACCCAGTACTTC
clone_size: .; d_call: .; j_call: TRBJ2-7; v_call: TRBV6-5; cdr3_aa: CASSYQVRASYEQYF; cdr3_nt: TGTGCCAGCAGTTACCAGGTCAGGGCCTCCTACGAGCAGTACTTC
clone_size: few; d_call: .; j_call: TRBJ1-2; v_call: TRBV9; cdr3_aa: CASSVVQGGGYTF; cdr3_nt: TGTGCCAGCAGCGTAGTACAGGGTGGTGGCTACACCTTC
clone_size: .; d_call: .; j_call: TRBJ2-7; v_call: TRBV10-3; cdr3_aa: CAIRRGTEAYEQYF; cdr3_nt: TGTGCCATCAGGAGGGGGACGGAAGCCTACGAGCAGTACTTC
clone_size: few; d_call: TRBD1; j_call: TRBJ2-2; v_call: TRBV5-1; cdr3_aa: CASSPDRVITGELFF; cdr3_nt: TGCGCCAGCAGCCCAGACAGGGTTATAACCGGGGAGCTGTTTTTT
clone_size: .; d_call: .; j_call: TRBJ2-5; v_call: TRBV28; cdr3_aa: CASSPSRERETQYF; cdr3_nt: TGTGCCAGCAGTCCGTCCAGGGAACGGGAGACCCAGTACTTC
clone_size: once; d_call: TRBD1; j_call: TRBJ1-6; v_call: TRBV7-3; cdr3_aa: CASSLDRANSPLHF; cdr3_nt: TGTGCCAGCAGCTTGGACAGGGCTAATTCACCCCTCCACTTT
clone_size: .; d_call: TRBD1; j_call: TRBJ2-3; v_call: TRBV11-3; cdr3_aa: CASSWGQGFVADTQYF; cdr3_nt: TGTGCCAGCAGCTGGGGACAGGGTTTCGTCGCAGATACGCAGTATTTT
clone_size: .; d_call: .; j_call: TRBJ2-3; v_call: TRBV28; cdr3_aa: CASRVSSLSTDTQYF; cdr3_nt: TGTGCCAGCAGGGTGAGCTCCCTTAGCACAGATACGCAGTATTTT
clone_size: .; d_call: TRBD1; j_call: TRBJ1-5; v_call: TRBV2; cdr3_aa: CASSSGTGWNQPQHF; cdr3_nt: TGTGCCAGCAGCTCAGGGACAGGGTGGAATCAGCCCCAGCATTTT
clone_size: .; d_call: TRBD2; j_call: TRBJ2-1; v_call: TRBV5-1; cdr3_aa: CASSSLAGVSYNEQFF; cdr3_nt: TGCGCCAGCAGCTCCCTAGCGGGAGTATCATACAATGAGCAGTTCTTC
clone_size: .; d_call: .; j_call: TRBJ1-1; v_call: TRBV2; cdr3_aa: CASITQGVSTEAFF; cdr3_nt: TGTGCCAGCATCACACAGGGCGTCTCCACTGAAGCTTTCTTT
clone_size: .; d_call: .; j_call: TRBJ1-1; v_call: TRBV2; cdr3_aa: CASSGQGADTEAFF; cdr3_nt: TGTGCCAGCAGTGGGCAGGGTGCGGACACTGAAGCTTTCTTT
clone_size: once; d_call: .; j_call: TRBJ2-7; v_call: TRBV18; cdr3_aa: CASSATSLSYEQYF; cdr3_nt: TGTGCCAGCTCAGCAACTAGTTTGTCCTACGAGCAGTACTTC
clone_size: .; d_call: .; j_call: TRBJ2-1; v_call: TRBV7-8; cdr3_aa: CASSYTGSSYNEQFF; cdr3_nt: TGTGCCAGCAGCTATACAGGGAGCTCCTACAATGAGCAGTTCTTC
clone_size: .; d_call: TRBD1; j_call: TRBJ2-3; v_call: TRBV6-5; cdr3_aa: CASSTRQGLDTQYF; cdr3_nt: TGTGCCAGCTCGACGCGACAGGGGTTAGATACGCAGTATTTT
clone_size: .; d_call: TRBD2; j_call: TRBJ2-7; v_call: TRBV7-9; cdr3_aa: CASSLAGGFIGQYF; cdr3_nt: TGTGCCAGCAGCTTAGCCGGGGGGTTTATCGGGCAGTACTTC
clone_size: few; d_call: TRBD2; j_call: TRBJ2-7; v_call: TRBV11-2; cdr3_aa: CASSPRTSGYYEQYF; cdr3_nt: TGTGCCAGCAGCCCCCGGACTAGCGGATACTACGAGCAGTACTTC
clone_size: .; d_call: .; j_call: TRBJ1-2; v_call: TRBV14; cdr3_aa: CASSQEGGYYGYTF; cdr3_nt: TGTGCCAGCAGCCAAGAGGGAGGTTACTATGGCTACACCTTC
clone_size: .; d_call: TRBD1; j_call: TRBJ1-1; v_call: TRBV7-2; cdr3_aa: CASLPEGAKNTEAFF; cdr3_nt: TGTGCCAGCCTCCCGGAGGGGGCCAAGAACACTGAAGCTTTCTTT
clone_size: .; d_call: .; j_call: TRBJ2-1; v_call: TRBV7-9; cdr3_aa: CASSYQRASYNEQFF; cdr3_nt: TGTGCCAGCAGCTACCAGCGGGCGTCCTACAATGAGCAGTTCTTC
clone_size: .; d_call: TRBD1; j_call: TRBJ1-1; v_call: TRBV13; cdr3_aa: CASSLGRDRRNTEAFF; cdr3_nt: TGTGCCAGCAGCTTAGGGAGGGACAGGAGAAACACTGAAGCTTTCTTT
clone_size: .; d_call: .; j_call: TRBJ2-7; v_call: TRBV7-2; cdr3_aa: CASSLQGRSYEQYF; cdr3_nt: TGTGCCAGCAGCTTACAGGGGCGCTCCTACGAGCAGTACTTC
clone_size: .; d_call: .; j_call: TRBJ1-2; v_call: TRBV23-1; cdr3_aa: CASSQSGSRPYGYTF; cdr3_nt: TGCGCCAGCAGTCAATCGGGCAGTCGTCCATATGGCTACACCTTC
clone_size: .; d_call: TRBD1; j_call: TRBJ2-1; v_call: TRBV5-4; cdr3_aa: CASSLVQGAYNEQFF; cdr3_nt: TGTGCCAGCAGCTTGGTGCAGGGGGCCTACAATGAGCAGTTCTTC
clone_size: .; d_call: .; j_call: TRBJ1-4; v_call: TRBV25-1; cdr3_aa: CASSLRGVTNEKLFF; cdr3_nt: TGTGCCAGCAGTCTACGGGGGGTTACTAATGAAAAACTGTTTTTT
clone_size: .; d_call: .; j_call: TRBJ1-1; v_call: TRBV5-1; cdr3_aa: CASRLEQGMNTEAFF; cdr3_nt: TGCGCCAGCAGACTAGAACAGGGCATGAACACTGAAGCTTTCTTT